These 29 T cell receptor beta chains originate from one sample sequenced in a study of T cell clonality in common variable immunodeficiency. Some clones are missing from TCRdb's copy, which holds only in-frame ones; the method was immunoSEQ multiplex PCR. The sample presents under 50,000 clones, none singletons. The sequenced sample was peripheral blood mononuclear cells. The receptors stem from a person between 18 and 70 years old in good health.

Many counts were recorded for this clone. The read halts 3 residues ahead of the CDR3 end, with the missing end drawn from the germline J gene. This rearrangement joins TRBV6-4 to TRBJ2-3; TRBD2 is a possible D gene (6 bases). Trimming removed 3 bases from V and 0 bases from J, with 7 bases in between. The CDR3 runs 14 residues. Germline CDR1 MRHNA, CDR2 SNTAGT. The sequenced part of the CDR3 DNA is TGTGCCAGCAGTGATGGGGGGAGCACAGATACG. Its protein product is CASSDGGSTDT. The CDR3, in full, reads CASSDGGSTDTQYF.

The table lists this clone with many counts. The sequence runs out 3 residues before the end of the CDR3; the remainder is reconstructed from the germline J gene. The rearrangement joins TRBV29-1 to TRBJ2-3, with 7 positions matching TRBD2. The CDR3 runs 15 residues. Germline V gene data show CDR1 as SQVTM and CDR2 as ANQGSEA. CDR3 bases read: TGCAGCGTTGGGCCCGTAGCGGACTCGGGGGGTGCG. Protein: CSVGPVADSGGA. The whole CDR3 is CSVGPVADSGGAQYF.

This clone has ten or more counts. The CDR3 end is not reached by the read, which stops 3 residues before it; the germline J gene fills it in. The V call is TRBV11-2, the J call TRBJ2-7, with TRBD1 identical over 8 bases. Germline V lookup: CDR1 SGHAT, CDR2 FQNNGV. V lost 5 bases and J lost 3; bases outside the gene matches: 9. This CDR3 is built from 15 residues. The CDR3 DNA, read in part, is TGTGCCAGCAGCCTGCAGGGGGCCAGTCTCTACGAG. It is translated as CASSLQGASLYE. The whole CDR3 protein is CASSLQGASLYEQYF.

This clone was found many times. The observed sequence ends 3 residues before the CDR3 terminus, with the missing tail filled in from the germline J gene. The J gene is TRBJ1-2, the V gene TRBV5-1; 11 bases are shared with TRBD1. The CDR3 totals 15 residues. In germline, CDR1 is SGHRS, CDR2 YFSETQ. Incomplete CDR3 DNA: TGCGCCAGCAGCTTGTCAGGACAGGGGGCGACGGGC. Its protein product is CASSLSGQGATG. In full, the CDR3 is CASSLSGQGATGYTF.

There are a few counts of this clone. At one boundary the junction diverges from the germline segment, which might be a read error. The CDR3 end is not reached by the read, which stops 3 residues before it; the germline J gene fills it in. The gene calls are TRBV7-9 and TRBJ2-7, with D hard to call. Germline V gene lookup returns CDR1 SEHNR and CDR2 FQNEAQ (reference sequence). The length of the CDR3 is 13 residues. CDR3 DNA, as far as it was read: TGTTCCAGCAGCTTGACGGGTGCCTACGAG. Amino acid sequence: CSSSLTGAYE. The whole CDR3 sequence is CSSSLTGAYEQYF.

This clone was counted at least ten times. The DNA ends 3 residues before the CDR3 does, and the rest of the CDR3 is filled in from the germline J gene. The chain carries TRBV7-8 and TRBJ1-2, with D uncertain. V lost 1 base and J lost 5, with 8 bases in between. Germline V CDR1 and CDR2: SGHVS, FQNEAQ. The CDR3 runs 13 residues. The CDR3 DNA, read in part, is TGTGCCAGCAGCTTAGGTCCAGATTATGGC. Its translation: CASSLGPDYG. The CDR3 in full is CASSLGPDYGYTF.

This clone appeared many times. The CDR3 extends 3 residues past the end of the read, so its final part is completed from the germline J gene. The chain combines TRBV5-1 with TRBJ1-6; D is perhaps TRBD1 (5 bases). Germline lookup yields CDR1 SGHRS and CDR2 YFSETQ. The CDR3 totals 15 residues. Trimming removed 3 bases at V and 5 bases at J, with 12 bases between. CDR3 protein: CASSSLWGDNSPLHF. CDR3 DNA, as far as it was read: TGCGCCAGCAGCTCCCTTTGGGGGGATAATTCACCC.

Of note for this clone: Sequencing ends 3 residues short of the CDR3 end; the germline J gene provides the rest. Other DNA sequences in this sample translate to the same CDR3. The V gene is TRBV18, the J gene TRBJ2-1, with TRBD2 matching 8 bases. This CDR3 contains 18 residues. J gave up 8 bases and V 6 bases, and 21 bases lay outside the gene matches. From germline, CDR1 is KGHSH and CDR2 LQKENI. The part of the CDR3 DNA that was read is TGTGCCAGCTCCCCTGCGGCGGGGTCCGGGAGGGCCAGGTATGAG. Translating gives CASSPAAGSGRARYE. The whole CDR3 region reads CASSPAAGSGRARYEQFF.

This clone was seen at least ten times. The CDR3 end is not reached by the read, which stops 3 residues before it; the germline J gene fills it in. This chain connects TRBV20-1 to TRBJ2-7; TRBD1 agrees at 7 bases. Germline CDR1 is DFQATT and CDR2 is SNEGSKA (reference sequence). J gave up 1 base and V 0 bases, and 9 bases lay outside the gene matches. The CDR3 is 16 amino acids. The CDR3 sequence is CSARDWQGVGSYEQYF. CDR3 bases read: TGCAGTGCTAGAGATTGGCAGGGGGTTGGATCCTACGAG.

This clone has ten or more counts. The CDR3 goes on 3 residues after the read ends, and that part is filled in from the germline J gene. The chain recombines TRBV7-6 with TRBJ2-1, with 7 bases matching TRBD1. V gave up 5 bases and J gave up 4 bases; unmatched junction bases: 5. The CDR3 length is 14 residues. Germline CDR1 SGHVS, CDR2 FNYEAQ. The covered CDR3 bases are TGTGCCAGCAGCGTAACACAGGGGTACAATGAG. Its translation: CASSVTQGYNE. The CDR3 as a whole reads CASSVTQGYNEQFF.

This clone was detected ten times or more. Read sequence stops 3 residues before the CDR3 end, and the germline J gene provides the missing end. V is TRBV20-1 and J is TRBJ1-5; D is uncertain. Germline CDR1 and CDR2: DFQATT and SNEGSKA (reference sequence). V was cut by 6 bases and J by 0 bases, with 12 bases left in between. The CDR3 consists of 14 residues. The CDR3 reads CSALPEYSNQPQHF. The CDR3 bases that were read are TGCAGTGCGTTACCAGAGTATAGCAATCAGCCC.

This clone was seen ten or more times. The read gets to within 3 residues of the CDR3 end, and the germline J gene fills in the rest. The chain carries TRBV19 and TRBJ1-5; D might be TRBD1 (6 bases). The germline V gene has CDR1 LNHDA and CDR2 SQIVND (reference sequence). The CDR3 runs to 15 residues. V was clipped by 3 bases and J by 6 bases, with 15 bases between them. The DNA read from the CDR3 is TGTGCCAGTAGTATTCGAAGGGGGTGGGGTCAGCCC. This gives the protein CASSIRRGWGQP. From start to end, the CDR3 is CASSIRRGWGQPQHF.

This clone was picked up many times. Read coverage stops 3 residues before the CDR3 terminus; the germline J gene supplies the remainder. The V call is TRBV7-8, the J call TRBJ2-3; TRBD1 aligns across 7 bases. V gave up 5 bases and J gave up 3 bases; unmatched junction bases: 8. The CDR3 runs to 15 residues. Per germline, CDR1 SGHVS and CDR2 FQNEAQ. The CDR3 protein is CASSDDREGTDTQYF. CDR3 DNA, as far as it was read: TGTGCCAGCAGCGACGACAGGGAAGGGACAGATACG.

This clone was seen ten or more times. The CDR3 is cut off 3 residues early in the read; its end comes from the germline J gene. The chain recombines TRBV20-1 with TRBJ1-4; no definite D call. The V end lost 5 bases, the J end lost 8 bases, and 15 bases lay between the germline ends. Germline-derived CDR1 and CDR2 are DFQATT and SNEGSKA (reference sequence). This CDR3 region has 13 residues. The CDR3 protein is CSALFRGGEKLFF. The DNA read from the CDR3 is TGCAGTGCTCTTTTCCGCGGCGGGGAAAAA.

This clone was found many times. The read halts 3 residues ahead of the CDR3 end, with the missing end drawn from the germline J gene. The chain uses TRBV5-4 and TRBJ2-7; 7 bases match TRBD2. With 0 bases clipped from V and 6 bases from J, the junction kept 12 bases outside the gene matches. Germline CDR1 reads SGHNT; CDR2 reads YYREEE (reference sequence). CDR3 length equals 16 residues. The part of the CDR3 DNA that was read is TGTGCCAGCAGCTTGGCTCGCGGGGGACCTCGGGGCGAG. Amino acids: CASSLARGGPRGE. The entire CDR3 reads CASSLARGGPRGEQYF.

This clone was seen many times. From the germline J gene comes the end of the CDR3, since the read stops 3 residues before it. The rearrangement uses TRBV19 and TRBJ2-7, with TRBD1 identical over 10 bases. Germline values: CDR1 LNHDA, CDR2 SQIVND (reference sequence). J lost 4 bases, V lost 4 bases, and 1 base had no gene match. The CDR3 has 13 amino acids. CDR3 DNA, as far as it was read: TGTGCCAGTAGTAGGGACAGGGGTTACGAG. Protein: CASSRDRGYE. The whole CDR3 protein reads CASSRDRGYEQYF.

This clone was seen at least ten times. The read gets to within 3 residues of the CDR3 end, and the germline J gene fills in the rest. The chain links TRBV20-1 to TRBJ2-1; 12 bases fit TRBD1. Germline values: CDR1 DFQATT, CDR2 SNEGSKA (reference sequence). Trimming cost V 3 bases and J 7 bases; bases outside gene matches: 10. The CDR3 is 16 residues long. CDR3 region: CSASALPGQGANEQFF. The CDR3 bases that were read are TGCAGTGCTAGCGCACTCCCGGGACAGGGGGCGAATGAG.

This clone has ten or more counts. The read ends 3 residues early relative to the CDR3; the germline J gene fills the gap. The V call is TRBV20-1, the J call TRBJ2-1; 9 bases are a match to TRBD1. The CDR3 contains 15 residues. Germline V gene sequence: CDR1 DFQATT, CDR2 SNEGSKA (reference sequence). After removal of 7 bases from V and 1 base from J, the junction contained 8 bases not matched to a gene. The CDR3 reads CSVNRDRASYNEQFF. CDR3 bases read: TGCAGTGTTAACCGGGACAGGGCGTCCTACAATGAG.

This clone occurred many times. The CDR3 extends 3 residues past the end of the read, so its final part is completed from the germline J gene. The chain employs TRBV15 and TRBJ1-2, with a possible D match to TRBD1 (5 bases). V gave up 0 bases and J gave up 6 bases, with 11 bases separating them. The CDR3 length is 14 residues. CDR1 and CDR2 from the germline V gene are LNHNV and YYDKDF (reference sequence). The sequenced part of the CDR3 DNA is TGTGCCACCAGCAGAGATAGATTGGACAATGGC. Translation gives CATSRDRLDNG. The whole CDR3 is CATSRDRLDNGYTF.

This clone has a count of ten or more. The CDR3 is CACWGGLAGNQETQYF. The covered CDR3 bases are TGTGCCTGTTGGGGGGGACTAGCGGGGAACCAAGAGACC. V is TRBV30 and J is TRBJ2-5, with 13 bases fitting TRBD2. Read data end 3 residues before the CDR3 end; the end is taken from the germline J gene. Germline CDR1 reads GTSNPN; CDR2 reads SVGIG (reference sequence). There are 16 residues in the CDR3. Trimming at V came to 6 bases and at J to 0 bases, leaving 7 bases not matched to a gene. The full variable domain, with the rest looked up from reference TRBV30 and TRBJ2-5, is SQTIHQWPATLVQPVGSPLSLECTVEGTSNPNLYWYRQAAGRGLQLLFYSVGIGQISSEVPQNLSASRPQDRQFILSSKKLLLSDSGFYLCACWGGLAGNQETQYFGPGTRLLVL.

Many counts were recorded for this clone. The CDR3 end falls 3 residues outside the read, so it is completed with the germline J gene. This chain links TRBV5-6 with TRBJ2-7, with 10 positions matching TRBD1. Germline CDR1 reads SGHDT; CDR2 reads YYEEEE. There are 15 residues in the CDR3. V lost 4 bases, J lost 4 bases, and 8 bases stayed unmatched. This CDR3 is CASSLRDRGSYEQYF. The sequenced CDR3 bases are TGTGCCAGCAGCCTCCGGGACAGGGGTTCGTACGAG. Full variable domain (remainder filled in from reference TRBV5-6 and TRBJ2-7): DAGVTQSPTHLIKTRGQQVTLRCSPKSGHDTVSWYQQALGQGPQFIFQYYEEEERQRGNFPDRFSGHQFPNYSSELNVNALLLGDSALYLCASSLRDRGSYEQYFGPGTRLTVT.

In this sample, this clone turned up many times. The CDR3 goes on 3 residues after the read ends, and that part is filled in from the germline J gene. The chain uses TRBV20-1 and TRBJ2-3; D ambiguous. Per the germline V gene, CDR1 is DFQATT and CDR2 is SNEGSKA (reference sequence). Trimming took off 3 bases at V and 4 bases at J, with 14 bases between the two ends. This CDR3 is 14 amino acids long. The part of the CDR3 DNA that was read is TGCAGTGCTAGGTGGCTAGTAAACGCAGATACG. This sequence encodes CSARWLVNADT. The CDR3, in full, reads CSARWLVNADTQYF.

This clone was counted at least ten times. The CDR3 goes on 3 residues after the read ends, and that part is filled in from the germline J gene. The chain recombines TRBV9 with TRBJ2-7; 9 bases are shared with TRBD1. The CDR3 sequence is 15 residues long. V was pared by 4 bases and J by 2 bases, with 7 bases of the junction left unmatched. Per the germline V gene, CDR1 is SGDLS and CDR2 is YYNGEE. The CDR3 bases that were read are TGTGCCAGCAGCCCCGGGACAGGGTATGCCTACGAG. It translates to CASSPGTGYAYE. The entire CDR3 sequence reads CASSPGTGYAYEQYF.

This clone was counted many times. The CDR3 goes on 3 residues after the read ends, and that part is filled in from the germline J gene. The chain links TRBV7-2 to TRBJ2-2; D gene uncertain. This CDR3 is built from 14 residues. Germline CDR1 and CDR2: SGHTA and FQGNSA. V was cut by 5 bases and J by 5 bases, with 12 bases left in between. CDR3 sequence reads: CASSRQTGTGELFF. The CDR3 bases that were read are TGTGCCAGCAGCCGACAAACTGGGACCGGGGAG.

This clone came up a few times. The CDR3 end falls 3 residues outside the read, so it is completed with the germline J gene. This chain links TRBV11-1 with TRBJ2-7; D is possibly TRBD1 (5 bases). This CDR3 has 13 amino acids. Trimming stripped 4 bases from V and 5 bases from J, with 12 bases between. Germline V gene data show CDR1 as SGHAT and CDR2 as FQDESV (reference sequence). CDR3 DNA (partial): TGTGCCAGCAGCTCGCCACAGGTCGACGAG. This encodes CASSSPQVDE. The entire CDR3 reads CASSSPQVDEQYF.

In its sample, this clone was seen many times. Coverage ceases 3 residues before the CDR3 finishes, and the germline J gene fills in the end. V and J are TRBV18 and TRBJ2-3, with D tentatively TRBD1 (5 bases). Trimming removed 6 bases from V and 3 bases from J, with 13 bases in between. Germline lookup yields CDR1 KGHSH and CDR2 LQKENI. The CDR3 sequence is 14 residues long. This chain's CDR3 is CASSAAGRTDTQYF. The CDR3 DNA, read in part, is TGTGCCAGCTCTGCAGCAGGGCGAACAGATACG.

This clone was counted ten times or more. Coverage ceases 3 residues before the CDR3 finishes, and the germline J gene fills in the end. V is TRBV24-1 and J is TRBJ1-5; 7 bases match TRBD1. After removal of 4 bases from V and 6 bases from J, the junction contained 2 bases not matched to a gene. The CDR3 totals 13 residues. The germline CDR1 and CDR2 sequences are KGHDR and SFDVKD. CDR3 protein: CATSEAGGQPQHF. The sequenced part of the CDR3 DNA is TGTGCCACCAGTGAGGCAGGGGGTCAGCCC.

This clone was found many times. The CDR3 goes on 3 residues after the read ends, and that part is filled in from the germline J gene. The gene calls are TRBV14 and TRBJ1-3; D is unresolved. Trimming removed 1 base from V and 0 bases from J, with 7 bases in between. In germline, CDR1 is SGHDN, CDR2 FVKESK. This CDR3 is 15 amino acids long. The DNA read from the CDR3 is TGTGCCAGCAGCCAAGTGCAGAGCTCTGGAAACACC. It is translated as CASSQVQSSGNT. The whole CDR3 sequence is CASSQVQSSGNTIYF.

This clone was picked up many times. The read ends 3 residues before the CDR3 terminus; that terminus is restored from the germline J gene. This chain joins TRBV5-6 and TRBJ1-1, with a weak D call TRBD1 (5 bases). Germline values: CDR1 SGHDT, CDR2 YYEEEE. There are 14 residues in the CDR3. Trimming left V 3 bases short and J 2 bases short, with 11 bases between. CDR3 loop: CASSWGVFNTEAFF. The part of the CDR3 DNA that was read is TGTGCCAGCAGCTGGGGCGTTTTCAACACTGAA. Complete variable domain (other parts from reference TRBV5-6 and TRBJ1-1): DAGVTQSPTHLIKTRGQQVTLRCSPKSGHDTVSWYQQALGQGPQFIFQYYEEEERQRGNFPDRFSGHQFPNYSSELNVNALLLGDSALYLCASSWGVFNTEAFFGQGTRLTVV.